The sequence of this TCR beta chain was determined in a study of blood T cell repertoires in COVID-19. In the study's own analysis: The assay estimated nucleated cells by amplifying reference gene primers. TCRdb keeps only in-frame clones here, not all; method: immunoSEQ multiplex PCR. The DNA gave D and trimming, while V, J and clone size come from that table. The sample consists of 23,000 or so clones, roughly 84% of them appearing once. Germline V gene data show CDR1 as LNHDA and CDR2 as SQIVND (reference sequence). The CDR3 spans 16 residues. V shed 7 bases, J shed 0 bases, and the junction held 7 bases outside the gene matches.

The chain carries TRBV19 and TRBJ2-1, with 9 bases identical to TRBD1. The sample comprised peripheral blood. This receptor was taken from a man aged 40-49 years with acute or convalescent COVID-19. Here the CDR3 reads CASTTTGGSSYNEQFF. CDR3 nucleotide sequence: TGTGCCAGTACCACGACAGGGGGAAGCTCCTACAATGAGCAGTTCTTC.